A selection of T cell receptor beta chains follows, all from one sample in a study of blood T cell repertoires in COVID-19. Sequencing used immunoSEQ multiplex PCR; TCRdb keeps in-frame clones, though not all of them. The sample yields some 300,000 clones, roughly 90% seen once. The material sequenced was peripheral blood. Every receptor here comes from a man younger than 35 with active or convalescent COVID-19. Both conserved end residues are part of each CDR3. D genes are given only for firm matches. Clone size, where shown, is once, few, many, or a class for clones that have expanded.

.,.,TRBJ1-5,TRBV4-1,TGCGCCAGCAGCCAAGTTATGACTTATACAGGGATTTATAGCAATCAGCCCCAGCATTTT,CASSQVMTYTGIYSNQPQHF
.,.,TRBJ1-2,TRBV19,TGTGCCAGTAATAGTAGGCGGGACCCCGGCAGGTATGGCTACACCTTC,CASNSRRDPGRYGYTF
.,TRBD2,TRBJ2-1,TRBV10-1,TGCGCCAGCAGCCCGAGCGGGGGGCTCGAGCAGTTCTTC,CASSPSGGLEQFF
.,TRBD2,TRBJ2-7,TRBV5-1,TGCGCCAGCAGCTTGGGGGGCGGGAGTTCCTACGAGCAGTACTTC,CASSLGGGSSYEQYF
.,.,TRBJ1-5,TRBV28,TGTGCCAGCAGTCTAAGGGGGACGAGGGGAGATCAGCCCCAGCATTTT,CASSLRGTRGDQPQHF
.,.,TRBJ1-6,TRBV7-6,TGTGCCAGCAGCTTAGGGTCGGATTCACCCCTCCACTTT,CASSLGSDSPLHF
.,.,TRBJ1-1,TRBV25-1,TGTGCCAGCACAACGGGACACCCGAACACTGAAGCTTTCTTT,CASTTGHPNTEAFF
few,.,TRBJ1-1,TRBV12-3/TRBV12-4,TGTGCCGTCGTAGAGATCCTCGGGACTGAAGCTTTCTTT,CAVVEILGTEAFF
.,.,TRBJ2-2,TRBV5-1,TGCGCCAGCAGCTGGACTCAATCGAACACCGGGGAGCTGTTTTTT,CASSWTQSNTGELFF
.,.,TRBJ2-3,TRBV27,TGTGCCAGCAGTTTACCCCCAAGTAGTGATATTAGCACAGATACGCAGTATTTT,CASSLPPSSDISTDTQYF
.,.,TRBJ1-6,TRBV2,TGTGCCAGCAGTGCAGGGAACTATAATTCACCCCTCCACTTT,CASSAGNYNSPLHF
once,TRBD2,TRBJ2-1,TRBV27,TGTGCCAGCTCGGGGGGGCCGGGCGAGCAGTTCTTC,CASSGGPGEQFF
.,.,TRBJ2-5,TRBV28,TGTGCCAGCGAGGGTTGGAAGACCCAGTACTTC,CASEGWKTQYF
once,TRBD2,TRBJ2-3,TRBV4-3,TGCGCCAGCAGCCAATATAGCGGGTCTAGCACAGATACGCAGTATTTT,CASSQYSGSSTDTQYF
.,.,TRBJ2-3,TRBV20-1,TGCAGTGCTCCAGACACAGATACGCAGTATTTT,CSAPDTDTQYF
.,.,TRBJ2-7,TRBV5-1,TGCGCCAGCAGCCTCGGCAGGGGCCTGAGCTACGAGCAGTACTTC,CASSLGRGLSYEQYF
.,.,TRBJ1-1,TRBV7-7,TGTGCCAGCAGCTTAGAGCCGGGGGACACTGAAGCTTTCTTT,CASSLEPGDTEAFF
.,.,TRBJ2-2,TRBV24-1,TGTGCCACCAGTGATGTCAGGGGATCGGGGGAGCTGTTTTTT,CATSDVRGSGELFF
.,TRBD1,TRBJ2-5,TRBV5-1,TGCGCCAGCAGCTCCTACAGGGGAGAGACCCAGTACTTC,CASSSYRGETQYF
.,TRBD2,TRBJ2-6,TRBV3-1/TRBV3-2,TGTGCCAGCAGCCCCGACCTTACTGGCGGGGGGGAGTATGGGGCCAACGTCCTGACTTTC,CASSPDLTGGGEYGANVLTF